The clone carrying this T cell receptor (beta chain) was detected only a few times. The antigen remains unidentified. These data belong to a study of blood T cells in healthy people across ages. The study's findings and limits: Significant beta diversity loss was already apparent by age approximately 40, declining roughly linearly.

Roughly 9.5 milliliters of peripheral blood were drawn from each donor into EDTA-treated tubes. Alongside a J-beta primer mix, a sample-barcoded 5' primer served in a second PCR lasting about 7 to 11 cycles. TCRdb used MiXCR to reprocess the 5' RACE reads, holding one entry per CDR3 protein. The sample gives a few hundred thousand distinct CDR3 sequences, about 29% of which show up once; approximately 3.5% is in the top ten. The CDR3 is 13 amino acids. The ends were cut back, 5 bases at V and 6 bases at J, with 13 bases in the middle. The germline V gene has CDR1 MNHEY and CDR2 SVGAGI. These data were likewise used in another study, on T cells of mothers and their children. That paper states: Thymic selection molds TCR recombination products alike in related and unrelated pairs.

This TCR was recovered from a boy aged 2 to 10 in good health. Sample: blood. This chain uses TRBV6-5 with TRBJ1-1; D may be TRBD1 (6 bases). CDR3 amino acids: CASSPPGVPEAFF. The CDR3 nucleotides read TGTGCCAGCAGTCCCCCAGGGGTCCCTGAAGCTTTCTTT.